This T cell receptor (beta chain) was found in a study of monozygotic twins with inflammatory bowel disease (dated 2019 in TCRdb). For the study in its entirety: The complete study included around 30 monozygotic twin pairs: 19 IBD-discordant Danish pairs and nine German pairs, of which four were IBD-concordant and five were IBD-discordant. Within discordant pairs, disease-associated traits were sought mainly by comparing IBD patients with their genetically identical healthy co-twins. Each individual had, on average, about 151 000 unique TCRalpha sequences and 181 000 unique TCRbeta sequences available for analysis.

From each donor, a roughly 2.7 ml peripheral blood sample was drawn into PAXgene tubes and stored at -80 degrees C. Total RNA was isolated from whole blood with the PAXgene blood miRNA kit on an automated QIAcube, without T cell sorting. Peripheral blood from monozygotic twin pairs who were concordant or discordant for inflammatory bowel disease underwent deep TCRalpha and TCRbeta repertoire profiling using unique molecular barcoding. Smoking habits were recorded for all twin pairs, and each individual was classified as a current, former or never smoker. Overall study results and their limits: Compared with healthy twins, IBD patients had fewer clonotypes in common with other individuals, a difference most pronounced in patients showing signs of disease activity. Background noise and inter-individual variability may have been introduced into the repertoires by the differing immunosuppressive treatments among patients. No single strong signal or clonotype linked to IBD turned up in the results, so the idea that one exists was not supported. A decrease in TCRbeta repertoire diversity, as measured by inverse Simpson index, was observed in IBD patients compared with their healthy co-twins. The analysis was unable to tell different T cell subtypes apart. Repertoire similarity did not differ between concordant and discordant twins, possibly due to limited statistical power.

As to this clonotype: Which antigen it targets is not known.

Library method: 5' RACE. Preparation of each TCR library used about 4,000 ng of total RNA. For each sample, cDNA synthesis with SMARTScribe reverse transcriptase was split into eight separate reactions. Unique molecular identifiers containing a 6-nucleotide sample barcode were introduced through template switching during cDNA synthesis. Two nested PCRs of about 15 and 9 cycles amplified the TCRalpha and TCRbeta cDNA, and bead purification followed each PCR. Before amplification, cDNA was treated with uracil DNA-glycosylase and purified using the QIAquick PCR purification kit. In the second PCR, Illumina TruSeq-compatible adapters and sample-specific barcodes were added. TapeStation and Qubit were used to check library quality and concentration, and roughly 4.9 ng of each library was pooled. The pooled libraries were sequenced with 2 x 100 bp reads and custom sequencing primers on an Illumina HiSeq2500 single-index Rapid Run. In the paper's pipeline: UMI-based consensus assembly with MiGEC version 1.2.6 was used to correct PCR and sequencing errors. V(D)J alignment, clonotype assembly and CDR3 extraction were performed with MiXCR version 2.1.1. To normalise gene usage, clonotype sharing and MAIT/NKT TCR abundance, the analysis used the top 1000, 10 000 and 20 000 clonotypes per sample. Diversity was computed as the inverse Simpson index with the vegan R package after downsampling to 27 000 UMIs. Paired Mann-Whitney U tests were applied to discordant twin pairs, and Benjamini-Hochberg correction was used for multiple testing. The reads underwent TCRdb reprocessing, giving one record for each CDR3 protein sequence and no DNA. TCRdb, rather than the study authors, made the V and J calls. The sample table gives approximately 330,000 distinct CDR3 sequences. 2% of the sample goes to the ten largest clones.

The clonotype comes from a human donor with ulcerative colitis or Crohn's disease, or a healthy co-twin of an affected twin (not recorded which). The sample comprised blood.

The CDR3 has the sequence CSVVTGPGNTIYF. The chain joins TRBV29-1 to TRBJ1-3. Including cysteine and phenylalanine, the CDR3 has 13 amino acids. Only the protein is on record. The germline V gene yields SQVTM for CDR1 and ANQGSEA for CDR2.